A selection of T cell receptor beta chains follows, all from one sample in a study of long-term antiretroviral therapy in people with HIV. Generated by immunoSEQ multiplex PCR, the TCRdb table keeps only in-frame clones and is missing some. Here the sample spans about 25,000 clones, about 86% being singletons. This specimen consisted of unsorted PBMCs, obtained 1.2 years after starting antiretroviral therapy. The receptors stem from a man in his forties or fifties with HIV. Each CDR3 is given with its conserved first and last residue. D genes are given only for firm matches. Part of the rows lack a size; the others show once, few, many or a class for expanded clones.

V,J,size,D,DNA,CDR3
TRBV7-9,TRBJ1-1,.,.,TGTGCCAGCAGCTCGAGAGACAGGAACACTGAAGCTTTCTTT,CASSSRDRNTEAFF
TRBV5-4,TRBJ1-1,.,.,TGTGCCAGCAGCCGACAGGAAAACACTGAAGCTTTCTTT,CASSRQENTEAFF
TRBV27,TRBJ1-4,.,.,TGTGCCAGCAGTTCTAGTTGGGGGGAAAAACTGTTTTTT,CASSSSWGEKLFF
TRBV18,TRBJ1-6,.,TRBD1,TGTGCCAGCTCCCTTGACAGGGTTGGTAGTTCACCCCTCCACTTT,CASSLDRVGSSPLHF
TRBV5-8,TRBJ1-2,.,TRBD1,TGTGCCAGCAGCCCAGGACAGGGAGCTAACTATGGCTACACCTTC,CASSPGQGANYGYTF
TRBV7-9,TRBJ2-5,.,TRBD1,TGTGCCAGCAGCAGCCGGGACAGGTTACAAGAGACCCAGTACTTC,CASSSRDRLQETQYF
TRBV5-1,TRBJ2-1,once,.,TGCGCCAGCAGCTTACCTAGGACCGCGAGCTCCTACAATGAGCAGTTCTTC,CASSLPRTASSYNEQFF
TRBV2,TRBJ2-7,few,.,TGTGCCAGCACGGGAACTGGTAGGGAGCAGTACTTC,CASTGTGREQYF
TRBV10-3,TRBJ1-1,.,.,TGTGCCATCAGTGAGCAAAAGGGGGTGGGAGATACTGAAGCTTTCTTT,CAISEQKGVGDTEAFF
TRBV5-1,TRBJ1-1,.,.,TGCGCCAGCAGCTTGGTAGGAGAGTCCACTGAAGCTTTCTTT,CASSLVGESTEAFF
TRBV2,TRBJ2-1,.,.,TGTGCCAAGGGTCAATCTCACAATGAGCAGTTCTTC,CAKGQSHNEQFF
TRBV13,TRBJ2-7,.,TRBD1,TGTGCCAGCAGCTACGACAGGGTACCGGAGCAGTACTTC,CASSYDRVPEQYF
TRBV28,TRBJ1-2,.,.,TGTGCCAGCAGGGGGATTCGGGGCTACACCTTC,CASRGIRGYTF
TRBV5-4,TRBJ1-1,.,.,TGTGCCAGCAGTACGGGTAATAGGGCGGGGAACACTGAAGCTTTCTTT,CASSTGNRAGNTEAFF
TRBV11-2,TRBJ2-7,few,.,TGTGCCAGCAGCTTAGGGGGGCGCGAGCAGTACTTC,CASSLGGREQYF
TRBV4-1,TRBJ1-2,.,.,TGCGCCAGCAGCCTCCTCCAGGGAGGTAACTATGGCTACACCTTC,CASSLLQGGNYGYTF
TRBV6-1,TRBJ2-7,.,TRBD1,TGTGCCAGCACCCTGACAGGGGGCCTGGATGAGCAGTACTTC,CASTLTGGLDEQYF
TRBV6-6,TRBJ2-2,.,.,TGTGCCAGCAGTTATTTGAACACCGGGGAGCTGTTTTTT,CASSYLNTGELFF
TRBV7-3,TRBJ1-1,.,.,TGTGCCAGCAGCTTAACGGCAGGGCCCCTCAACACTGAAGCTTTCTTT,CASSLTAGPLNTEAFF
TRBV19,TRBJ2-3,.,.,TGTGCCAGTAGTGACAGGAGAGGAGATACGCAGTATTTT,CASSDRRGDTQYF
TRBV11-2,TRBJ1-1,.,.,TGTGCCAGCAGCTTAGGGGCGGGGGCGTTGGGGGCTTTCTTT,CASSLGAGALGAFF
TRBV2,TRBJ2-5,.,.,TGTGCCAGCAGTGAACAGGAGACCCAGTACTTC,CASSEQETQYF
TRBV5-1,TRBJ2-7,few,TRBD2,TGCGCCAGCAGCTTGGGAGCGGGGTCATCCTACGAGCAGTACTTC,CASSLGAGSSYEQYF
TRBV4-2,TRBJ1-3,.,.,TGTGCCAGCAGCCAAGAGGCTAGGGGACACACCATATATTTT,CASSQEARGHTIYF
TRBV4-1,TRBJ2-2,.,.,TGCGCCAGCAGCCAAGATCGACTAAGAACCGGGGAGCTGTTTTTT,CASSQDRLRTGELFF
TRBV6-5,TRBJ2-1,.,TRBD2,TGTGCCAGCACCCTAGCGGGGGGGCCCATAAATGAGCAGTTCTTC,CASTLAGGPINEQFF
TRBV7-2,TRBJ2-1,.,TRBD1,TGTGCCAGCAGCTTAGGGACAGGGTTCGGTGAGCAGTTCTTC,CASSLGTGFGEQFF
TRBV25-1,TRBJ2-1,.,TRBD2,TGTGCCAGCAGTGACGTCGGGGGGGCCAGTTACAATGAGCAGTTCTTC,CASSDVGGASYNEQFF
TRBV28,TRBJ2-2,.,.,TGTGCCAGCAGTTACGAGACCGTAACCGACACCGGGGAGCTGTTTTTT,CASSYETVTDTGELFF
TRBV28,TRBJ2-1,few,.,TGTGCCAGCTCTCGGTTAAAACCGCGCAATGAGCAGTTCTTC,CASSRLKPRNEQFF